This passage covers 17 T cell receptor beta chains from one sample sequenced in a study of blood T cell repertoires in COVID-19. Libraries were prepared by immunoSEQ multiplex PCR; TCRdb keeps only in-frame clonotypes and omits some of them. The table lists roughly 65,000 clones, about 74% of them singletons. Sequencing input: peripheral blood. These TCRs come from a human donor in a cohort sampled during active COVID-19.

This chain links TRBV5-6 with TRBJ2-3, with 11 positions matching TRBD2. Germline CDR1 reads SGHDT; CDR2 reads YYEEEE. V trimming: 4 bases; J trimming: 4 bases; junction bases outside the gene matches: 5. The length of the CDR3 is 15 residues. Written as DNA, the CDR3 is TGTGCCAGCAGCCCGGGGACTAGCGGCCCAGATACGCAGTATTTT. Protein product: CASSPGTSGPDTQYF.

This chain joins TRBV11-3 and TRBJ2-3, with 7 bases aligning to TRBD1. The CDR3 runs 15 residues. The germline V gene has CDR1 SGHNT and CDR2 YENEEA. Germline trimming cut 1 base from V and 2 bases from J; bases unmatched to any gene: 3. CDR3 bases: TGTGCCAGCAGCTTAGGGGACAGATCCACAGATACGCAGTATTTT. Residues: CASSLGDRSTDTQYF. The whole variable domain, filled in from reference TRBV11-3 and TRBJ2-3, reads EAGVVQSPRYKIIEKKQPVAFWCNPISGHNTLYWYLQNLGQGPELLIRYENEEAVDDSQLPKDRFSAERLKGVDSTLKIQPAELGDSAVYLCASSLGDRSTDTQYFGPGTRLTVL.

This chain joins TRBV5-1 and TRBJ2-7; 9 bases align to TRBD1. Trimming removed 4 bases from V and 3 bases from J; junction bases left unmatched: 8. The CDR3 runs 15 residues. Germline V lookup: CDR1 SGHRS, CDR2 YFSETQ. The CDR3 nucleotides are TGCGCCAGCAGCACCCACCCGGGACAGGGCTACGAGCAGTACTTC. Protein: CASSTHPGQGYEQYF.

The CDR3 reads CASSRTGSYEQYF. The CDR3 DNA reads as TGTGCCAGCAGTCGTACAGGGTCCTACGAGCAGTACTTC. The chain couples TRBV12-3 or TRBV12-4 to TRBJ2-7, with D perhaps matching TRBD1 (6 bases). This CDR3 is built from 13 residues. Trimming took off 5 bases at V and 1 base at J, with 9 bases between the two ends.

The chain has TRBV28 and TRBJ1-6; the D gene is possibly TRBD1 (6 bases). V lost 4 bases and J lost 6, with 22 bases in between. Germline V gives CDR1 MDHEN, CDR2 SYDVKM. The CDR3 is 18 residues long. The CDR3 reads CASSSQGFWGTSNSPLHF. In DNA, the CDR3 is TGTGCCAGCAGTTCACAGGGTTTTTGGGGTACAAGTAATTCACCCCTCCACTTT.

The chain links TRBV19 to TRBJ2-3; a possible D gene is TRBD2 (6 bases). This CDR3 region has 15 residues. Germline values: CDR1 LNHDA, CDR2 SQIVND (reference sequence). Trimming cost V 5 bases and J 6 bases, with 18 bases left between them. The CDR3 sequence is CASSPDGGPRDTQYF. CDR3 sequence (DNA): TGTGCCAGTAGTCCAGACGGAGGGCCTCGGGATACGCAGTATTTT.

This rearrangement joins TRBV5-1 to TRBJ2-1, with 14 bases lining up with TRBD2. The CDR3 is made up of 16 amino acids. The ends lost 0 bases at V and 7 bases at J; junction bases unmatched: 3. Germline V CDR1 and CDR2: SGHRS, YFSETQ. CDR3 sequence: CASSLGGLAGVNEQFF. As DNA, the CDR3 is TGCGCCAGCAGCTTGGGGGGACTAGCGGGAGTAAATGAGCAGTTCTTC.

The V and J genes are TRBV21-1 and TRBJ1-1. TRBV21-1 is a pseudogene segment. The CDR3 extends over 18 amino acids. The CDR3 sequence is CASSSLRGGKPMNTEAFF. The CDR3 nucleotides read TGTGCCAGCAGCTCCCTCCGCGGCGGGAAGCCGATGAACACTGAAGCTTTCTTT.

The rearrangement uses TRBV5-1 and TRBJ2-3; maybe TRBD1 (6 bases). The CDR3 contains 13 residues. CDR1 and CDR2 (germline): SGHRS, YFSETQ. V lost 0 bases and J lost 7, with 9 bases in between. CDR3 DNA: TGCGCCAGCAGCTTGGAAGGACAGAATACGCAGTATTTT. It yields the protein CASSLEGQNTQYF.

The chain recombines TRBV15 with TRBJ1-5; 8 bases line up with TRBD1. Per germline, CDR1 LNHNV and CDR2 YYDKDF (reference sequence). Trimming removed 3 bases from V and 6 bases from J; junction bases left unmatched: 1. The CDR3 length is 13 residues. DNA for the CDR3: TGTGCCACCAGCAGGGACAGGGCTCAGCCCCAGCATTTT. This encodes CATSRDRAQPQHF.

This chain connects TRBV6-5 to TRBJ1-6; 7 bases map to TRBD1. Germline V gene lookup returns CDR1 MNHEY and CDR2 SVGAGI. CDR3 length: 13 amino acids. V lost 6 bases to trimming and J lost 7 bases; unmatched junction nucleotides: 3. The DNA of the CDR3 is TGTGCCAGCAGGGGGACAGTAAATTCACCCCTCCACTTT. It yields the protein CASRGTVNSPLHF.

The chain is built from TRBV2 and TRBJ1-6; 7 bases agree with TRBD1. There are 15 residues in the CDR3. Germline trimming cut 7 bases from V and 5 bases from J; bases unmatched to any gene: 8. Germline CDR1 and CDR2: SNHLY and FYNNEI. DNA for the CDR3: TGTGCCAGCACCCGACCCAGGGGGGATAATTCACCCCTCCACTTT. Translating gives CASTRPRGDNSPLHF.

CDR3 DNA: TGCGCCAGCAGCACCGGTCGACAGGAACATACGCAGTATTTT. The encoded protein is CASSTGRQEHTQYF. The chain couples TRBV5-1 to TRBJ2-3, with D tentatively TRBD1 (6 bases). CDR1 and CDR2 from the germline V gene are SGHRS and YFSETQ. This CDR3 has 14 amino acids. V lost 4 bases and J 7 bases, leaving 16 bases between the germline ends.

As DNA, the CDR3 is TGTGCCAGCAGTTACAGGAGGAATGAAAAACTGTTTTTT. Residues: CASSYRRNEKLFF. This chain joins TRBV6-5 and TRBJ1-4; D not certain. The CDR3 runs to 13 residues. CDR1 is MNHEY, CDR2 SVGAGI, per germline. Trimming removed 2 bases from V and 5 bases from J, with 6 bases in between.

The chain combines TRBV5-1 with TRBJ2-5, with a weak D call TRBD1 (7 bases). V was trimmed by 1 base and J by 4 bases, leaving 8 bases between them. CDR1 and CDR2 (germline): SGHRS, YFSETQ. The CDR3 totals 13 residues. As DNA, the CDR3 is TGCGCCAGCAGCTTGCAGGGGGGAGAGACCCAGTACTTC. The encoded protein is CASSLQGGETQYF.

The chain recombines TRBV24-1 with TRBJ1-2, with a tentative D call TRBD1 (5 bases). Trimming cost V 7 bases and J 0 bases, with 8 bases left between them. The CDR3 is made up of 13 amino acids. Germline V lookup: CDR1 KGHDR, CDR2 SFDVKD. CDR3 in amino acids: CATSRDSNYGYTF. The DNA of the CDR3 is TGTGCCACCAGCAGGGATTCTAACTATGGCTACACCTTC.

The chain employs TRBV7-2 and TRBJ2-7, with 9 bases matching TRBD2. V gave up 4 bases and J gave up 4 bases; unmatched junction bases: 8. The CDR3 runs to 15 residues. Germline V gene lookup returns CDR1 SGHTA and CDR2 FQGNSA. CDR3 DNA sequence: TGTGCCAGCAGCTCTATAGCGGGAGCTGGGTACGAGCAGTACTTC. This translates into CASSSIAGAGYEQYF.